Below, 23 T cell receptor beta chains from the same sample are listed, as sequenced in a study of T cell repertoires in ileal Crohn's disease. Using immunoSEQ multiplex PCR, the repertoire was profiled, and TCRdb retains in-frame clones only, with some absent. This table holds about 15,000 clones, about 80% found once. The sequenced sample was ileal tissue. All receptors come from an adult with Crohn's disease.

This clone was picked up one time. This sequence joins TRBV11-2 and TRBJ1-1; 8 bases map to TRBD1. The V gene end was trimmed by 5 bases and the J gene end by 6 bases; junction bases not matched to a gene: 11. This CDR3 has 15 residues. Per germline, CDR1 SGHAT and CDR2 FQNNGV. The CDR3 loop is CASSVGDRYGAEAFF. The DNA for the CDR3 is TGTGCCAGCAGCGTAGGGGACAGGTATGGTGCTGAAGCTTTCTTT.

The CDR3 reads CASSLRVRGLEQYF. CDR3 nucleotide sequence: TGTGCCAGCAGCCTCCGAGTCCGAGGGCTCGAGCAGTACTTC. The V and J genes are TRBV7-2 and TRBJ2-7; tentative D call: TRBD2 (5 bases). V lost 5 bases and J 6 bases, leaving 17 bases between the germline ends. The CDR3 is 14 amino acids. Per the germline V gene, CDR1 is SGHTA and CDR2 is FQGNSA.

CDR3 coding DNA: TGCGCCAGCAGCTTGGGGGCAGGGGTCTATGGCTACACCTTC. Its translation: CASSLGAGVYGYTF. The gene calls are TRBV5-1 and TRBJ1-2, with D possibly matching TRBD1 (6 bases). V lost 0 bases and J lost 4, with 10 bases in between. Germline values: CDR1 SGHRS, CDR2 YFSETQ. The CDR3 has 14 residues.

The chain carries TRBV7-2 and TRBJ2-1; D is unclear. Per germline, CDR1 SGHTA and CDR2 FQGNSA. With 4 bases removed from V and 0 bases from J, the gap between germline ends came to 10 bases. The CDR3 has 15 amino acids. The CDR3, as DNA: TGTGCCAGCAGCTCCCTCGTGAGCTCCTACAATGAGCAGTTCTTC. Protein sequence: CASSSLVSSYNEQFF.

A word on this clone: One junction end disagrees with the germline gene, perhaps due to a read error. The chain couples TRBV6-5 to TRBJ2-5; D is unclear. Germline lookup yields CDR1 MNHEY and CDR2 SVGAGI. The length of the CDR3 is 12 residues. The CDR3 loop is CASSSHQETQYF. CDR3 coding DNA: TGTGCCAGCAGTTCCCACCAGGAGACCCAGTACTTC.

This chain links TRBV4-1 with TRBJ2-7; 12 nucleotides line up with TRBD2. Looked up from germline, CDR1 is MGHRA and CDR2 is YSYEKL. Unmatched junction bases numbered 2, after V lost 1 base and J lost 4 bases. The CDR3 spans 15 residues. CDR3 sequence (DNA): TGCGCCAGCAGCCAAGTAACTAGCGGGGGGTACGAGCAGTACTTC. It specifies CASSQVTSGGYEQYF.

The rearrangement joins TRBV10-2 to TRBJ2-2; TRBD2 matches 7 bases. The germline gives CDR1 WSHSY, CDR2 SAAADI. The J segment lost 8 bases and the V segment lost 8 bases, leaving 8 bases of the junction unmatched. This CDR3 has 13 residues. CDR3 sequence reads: CASERVREGELFF. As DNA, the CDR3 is TGCGCCAGCGAGCGGGTGCGGGAGGGGGAGCTGTTTTTT.

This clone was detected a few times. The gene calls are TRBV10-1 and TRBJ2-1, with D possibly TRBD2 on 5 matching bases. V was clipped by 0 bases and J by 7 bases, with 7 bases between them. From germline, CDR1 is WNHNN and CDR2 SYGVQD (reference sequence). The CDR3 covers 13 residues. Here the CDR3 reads CASSESRGNEQFF. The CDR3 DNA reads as TGCGCCAGCAGTGAGTCTAGAGGGAATGAGCAGTTCTTC.

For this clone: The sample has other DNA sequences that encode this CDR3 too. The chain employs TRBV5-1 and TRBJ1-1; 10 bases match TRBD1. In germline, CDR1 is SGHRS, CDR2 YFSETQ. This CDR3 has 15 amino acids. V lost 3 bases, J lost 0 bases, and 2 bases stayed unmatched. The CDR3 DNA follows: TGCGCCAGCAGCTGGGGACAGGGGTTGAACACTGAAGCTTTCTTT. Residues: CASSWGQGLNTEAFF.

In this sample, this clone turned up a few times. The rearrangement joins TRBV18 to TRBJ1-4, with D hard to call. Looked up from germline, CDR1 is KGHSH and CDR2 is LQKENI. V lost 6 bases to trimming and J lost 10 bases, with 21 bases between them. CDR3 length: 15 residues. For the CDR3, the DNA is TGTGCCAGCTCTCCTACCGGGAGCGACCGGAGAAAACTGTTTTTT. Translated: CASSPTGSDRRKLFF. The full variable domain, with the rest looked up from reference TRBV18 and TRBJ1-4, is NAGVMQNPRHLVRRRGQEARLRCSPMKGHSHVYWYRQLPEEGLKFMVYLQKENIIDESGMPKERFSAEFPKEGPSILRIQQVVRGDSAAYFCASSPTGSDRRKLFFGSGTQLSVL.

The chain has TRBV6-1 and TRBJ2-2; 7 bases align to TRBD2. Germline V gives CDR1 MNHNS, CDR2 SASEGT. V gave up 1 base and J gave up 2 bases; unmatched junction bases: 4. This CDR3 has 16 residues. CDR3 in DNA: TGTGCCAGCAGTGAAGTGGGGGGGTTCAACACCGGGGAGCTGTTTTTT. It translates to CASSEVGGFNTGELFF.

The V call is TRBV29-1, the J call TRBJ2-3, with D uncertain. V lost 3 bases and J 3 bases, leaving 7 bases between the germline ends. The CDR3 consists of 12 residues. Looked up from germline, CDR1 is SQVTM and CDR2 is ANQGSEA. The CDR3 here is CSVEYSTDTQYF. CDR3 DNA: TGCAGCGTTGAGTACAGTACAGATACGCAGTATTTT.

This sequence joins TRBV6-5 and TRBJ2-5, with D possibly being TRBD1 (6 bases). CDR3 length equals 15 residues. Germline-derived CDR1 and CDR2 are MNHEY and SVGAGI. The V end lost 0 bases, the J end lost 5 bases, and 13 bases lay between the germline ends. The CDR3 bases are TGTGCCAGCAGTTACTCGACCAGGGGTTGGGAGACCCAGTACTTC. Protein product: CASSYSTRGWETQYF.

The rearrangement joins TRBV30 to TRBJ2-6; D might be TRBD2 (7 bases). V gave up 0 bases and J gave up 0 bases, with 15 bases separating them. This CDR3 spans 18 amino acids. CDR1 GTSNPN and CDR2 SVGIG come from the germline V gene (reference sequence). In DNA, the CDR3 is TGTGCCTGGAGTGTCGGGGGGCAGGGATACTCTGGGGCCAACGTCCTGACTTTC. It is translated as CAWSVGGQGYSGANVLTF.

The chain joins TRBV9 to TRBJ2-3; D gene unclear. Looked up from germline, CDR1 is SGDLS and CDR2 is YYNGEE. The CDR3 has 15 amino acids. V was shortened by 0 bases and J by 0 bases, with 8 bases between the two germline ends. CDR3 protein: CASSVVGHSTDTQYF. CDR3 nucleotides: TGTGCCAGCAGCGTAGTTGGCCATAGCACAGATACGCAGTATTTT.

The CDR3 sequence: CASSLGLGDTGELFF. The CDR3 bases are TGTGCCAGCAGCTTGGGACTAGGAGACACCGGGGAGCTGTTTTTT. This chain connects TRBV5-4 to TRBJ2-2, with D possibly being TRBD2 (6 bases). The CDR3 covers 15 residues. The germline V and J ends were trimmed by 0 bases and 3 bases, with 9 bases remaining between them. Germline V gives CDR1 SGHNT, CDR2 YYREEE (reference sequence).

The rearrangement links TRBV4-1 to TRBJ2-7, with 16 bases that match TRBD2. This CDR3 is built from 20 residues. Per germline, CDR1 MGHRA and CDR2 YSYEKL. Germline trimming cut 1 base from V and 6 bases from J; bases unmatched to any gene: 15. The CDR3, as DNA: TGCGCCAGCAGCCAAGTAGGGACTAGCGGGAGGGAGGGGGGTCGCGGCGAGCAGTACGTC. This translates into CASSQVGTSGREGGRGEQYV.

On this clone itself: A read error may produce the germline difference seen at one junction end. The CDR3 sequence is CASSFTGTSGDNGQFF. CDR3 DNA sequence: TGTGCCAGCAGTTTCACCGGGACTAGCGGGGACAATGGGCAGTTCTTC. V is TRBV7-3 and J is TRBJ2-1; 13 bases are shared with TRBD2. CDR3 length: 16 residues. Germline CDR1 reads SGHTA; CDR2 reads FQGTGA.

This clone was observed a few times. In nucleotides, the CDR3 is TGTGCCAGCAGTTTAGGGCGTCTAAGCTCCTACAATGAGCAGTTCTTC. Protein product: CASSLGRLSSYNEQFF. The chain is built from TRBV27 and TRBJ2-1; D unresolved. Per the germline V gene, CDR1 is MNHEY and CDR2 is SMNVEV (reference sequence). Trimming cost V 2 bases and J 0 bases, with 11 bases left between them. The CDR3 totals 16 residues.

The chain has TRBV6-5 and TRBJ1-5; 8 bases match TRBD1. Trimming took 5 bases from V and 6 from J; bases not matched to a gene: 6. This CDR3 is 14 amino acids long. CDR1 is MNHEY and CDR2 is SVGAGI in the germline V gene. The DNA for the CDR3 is TGTGCCAGCAGTCCCAGGGGGCAGGGTCAGCCCCAGCATTTT. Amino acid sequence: CASSPRGQGQPQHF.

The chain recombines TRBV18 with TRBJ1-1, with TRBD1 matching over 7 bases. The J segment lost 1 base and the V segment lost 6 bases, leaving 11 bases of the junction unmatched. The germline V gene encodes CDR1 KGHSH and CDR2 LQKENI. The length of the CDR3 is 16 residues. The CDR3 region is CASSLAPGQPNTEAFF. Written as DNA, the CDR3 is TGTGCCAGCTCCTTAGCCCCGGGACAGCCGAACACTGAAGCTTTCTTT.

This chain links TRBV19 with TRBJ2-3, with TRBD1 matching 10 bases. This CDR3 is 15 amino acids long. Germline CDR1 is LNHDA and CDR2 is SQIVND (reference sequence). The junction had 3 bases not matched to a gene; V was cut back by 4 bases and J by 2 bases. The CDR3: CASSSGQGDTDTQYF. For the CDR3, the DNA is TGTGCCAGTAGTAGCGGACAGGGGGACACAGATACGCAGTATTTT.

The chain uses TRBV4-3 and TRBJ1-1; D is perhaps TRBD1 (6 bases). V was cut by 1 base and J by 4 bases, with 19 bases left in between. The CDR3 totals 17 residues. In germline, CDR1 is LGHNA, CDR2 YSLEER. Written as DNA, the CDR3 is TGCGCCAGCAGCCAAGGTGGGACACCCCGTCGGCTCACTGAAGCTTTCTTT. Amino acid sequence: CASSQGGTPRRLTEAFF.